Listed below are T cell receptor beta chains from one sample, sequenced in a study of preoperative IRX-2 immunotherapy in early breast cancer. Clones were sequenced by immunoSEQ multiplex PCR, and TCRdb holds only the in-frame ones, with some missing. The repertoire includes tens of thousands of clones, roughly 77% of them detected once, and approximately 1.5% sits in the top ten. The sequenced sample was lymph node tissue, obtained after IRX-2 immunotherapy. All receptors come from a human donor with breast cancer. Each CDR3 is given with its conserved first and last residue.

J gene,V gene,CDR3 protein
TRBJ1-2,TRBV18,CASSPPNGELSGGYTF
TRBJ2-1,TRBV7-6,CASSLELRTSFSFNEQFF
TRBJ1-6,TRBV19,CASSRYRDRVSPLHF
TRBJ1-2,TRBV30,CACHRTTNYGYTF
TRBJ1-5,TRBV19,CASSQQGRQPQHF
TRBJ1-2,TRBV9,CASSVFREANYGYTF
TRBJ1-1,TRBV6-8,CASSRDKNTKAFF
TRBJ2-5,TRBV29-1,CSVRRQQETQYF
TRBJ1-4,TRBV29-1,CSVRPQGKSEKLFF
TRBJ2-7,TRBV7-5,CASSPLQGSAYEQYF
TRBJ1-4,TRBV19,CASSRGQGYNEKLFF
TRBJ1-3,TRBV30,CAWGPKAGNTIYF
TRBJ2-1,TRBV30,CAWTLGYEQFF
TRBJ1-1,TRBV19,CASSLAGVRTEAFF
TRBJ2-2,TRBV5-1,CASSLATWSGELFF
TRBJ2-1,TRBV18,CASSPLGVEQFF
TRBJ2-1,TRBV15,CATSRDGGGVDEQFF
TRBJ1-3,TRBV19,CASSTGGNTIYF
TRBJ1-2,TRBV6-8,CASSRQGYGYTF
TRBJ1-1,TRBV29-1,CSVEVGQPNTEAFF
TRBJ2-4,TRBV6-8,CASSSTGGAKNIQYF
TRBJ2-1,TRBV25-1,CASSEYGSYNEQFF
TRBJ2-3,TRBV2,CASSEARLAGGTDTQYF
TRBJ2-2,TRBV18,CASSYRQSGELFF
TRBJ2-5,TRBV7-2,CASSPMYQETQYF
TRBJ1-1,TRBV28,CASSLRGLEAFF
TRBJ1-3,TRBV7-8,CASSLSRGSGNTIYF
TRBJ2-3,TRBV29-1,CSVFPPSDTQYF
TRBJ1-5,TRBV15,CATSWDRGGNQPQHF
TRBJ2-3,TRBV11-3,CASSQGRVLTDTQYF
TRBJ1-2,TRBV6-8,CASSSPGQGSNGYTF
TRBJ2-3,TRBV6-8,CASSDFSGAGTDTQYF
TRBJ1-3,TRBV11-3,CASSRGDVPGNTIYF
TRBJ2-7,TRBV30,CAWSPGIHEQYF
TRBJ2-3,TRBV28,CASLPPGGTQYF
TRBJ2-1,TRBV28,CASSSGGSYNEQFF
TRBJ1-2,TRBV1,CASSQDRGLGGYTF
TRBJ1-2,TRBV11-3,CASSLDGPGRHYGYTF
TRBJ2-7,TRBV7-5,CASSTGTGSYEQYF
TRBJ1-5,TRBV7-7,CASSSRQGNQPQHF
TRBJ1-1,TRBV14,CASSRRQILEFANTEAFF
TRBJ2-1,TRBV7-1,CASSPGTVYKNEQFF
TRBJ1-4,TRBV12-5,CASGLGTGGEKLFF
TRBJ2-3,TRBV30,CAWKPTRTSDGVGDTQYF
TRBJ1-2,TRBV6-7,CASSYSPRLYGYTF
TRBJ1-1,TRBV6-7,CASIDHGGSGTEAFF
TRBJ1-1,TRBV6-7,CASRPTEGFTEAFF
TRBJ1-2,TRBV18,CASSTGQGFYGYTF
TRBJ2-7,TRBV10-2,CASSVETWGEQYF